The 16 T cell receptor beta chains reported below all come from one sample, sequenced in a study of response to subunit inactivated influenza vaccine (dated by TCRdb to between 2017 and 2018). Libraries were prepared through RT-PCR. These reads were obtained on an Illumina HiSeq 2500. TCRdb cleaned the public reads at Q25 with fastp, built clones with MiXCR and kept in-frame beta chains. One record per CDR3 amino acid sequence lists the most common genes and DNA. The sample yields 800,000 or so distinct CDR3 sequences; around 21% were counted once. About 9.4% of the sample rests with the top ten. Source: PBMCs from blood, taken approximately 5 days after vaccination. The source of these receptors is a man over 45 who received an inactivated influenza vaccine. Donor details come from another sample of the same person, matched by shared clones.

In the case of this clonotype: Given a much more abundant clone one base away, this may be a read error. The rearrangement uses TRBV5-1 and TRBJ2-5, with 9 bases that match TRBD2. There are 15 residues in the CDR3. The germline V gene encodes CDR1 SGHRS and CDR2 YFSETQ. In DNA, the CDR3 is TGCGCCATCAGCCTATACTCCACTAGCGGGGAGACCCAGTACTTC. The encoded protein is CAISLYSTSGETQYF.

This chain joins TRBV20-1 and TRBJ1-2; no clear D. The CDR3 spans 13 residues. CDR1 is DFQATT and CDR2 is SNEGSKA in the germline V gene (reference sequence). With 6 bases removed from V and 7 bases from J, the gap between germline ends came to 18 bases. The CDR3 sequence is CSAPQWLALGYTF. As DNA, the CDR3 is TGCAGTGCACCCCAATGGCTCGCCCTTGGCTACACCTTC.

V usage is TRBV20-1 and J usage is TRBJ1-2; D unclear. The CDR3 has 16 amino acids. Germline CDR1 reads DFQATT; CDR2 reads SNEGSKA (reference sequence). V was clipped by 0 bases and J by 0 bases, with 14 bases between them. CDR3 nucleotides: TGCAGTGCTAGAGATCTGGTGGGGTTAGCTAACTATGGCTACACCTTC. This gives the protein CSARDLVGLANYGYTF.

The chain is built from TRBV6-5 and TRBJ1-4, with no clear D. V lost 2 bases, J lost 8 bases, and 12 bases lay in between. CDR1 is MNHEY, CDR2 SVGAGI, per germline. The CDR3 loop spans 14 amino acids. The CDR3 here is CASSYAPGGEKLFF. The CDR3 DNA reads as TGTGCCAGCAGTTACGCCCCAGGAGGAGAAAAACTGTTTTTT.

This clonotype was counted between two and nine times. The rearrangement links TRBV12-3 or TRBV12-4 to TRBJ2-1, with a weak D call TRBD2 (5 bases). The CDR3 is 15 amino acids. Trimming removed 5 bases at V and 0 bases at J, with 11 bases between. CDR3 region: CASSPAVTSYNEQFF. The CDR3 bases are TGTGCCAGCAGTCCAGCGGTGACCTCCTACAATGAGCAGTTCTTC.

The genes are TRBV7-3 and TRBJ2-7; 9 bases are a match to TRBD2. The germline V gene has CDR1 SGHTA and CDR2 FQGTGA. The length of the CDR3 is 15 residues. V dropped 5 bases and J dropped 5; count of bases not matched to a gene: 10. In DNA, the CDR3 is TGTGCCAGCAGCACCACCGGGACTAGCTTCAACGAGCAGTACTTC. Translating gives CASSTTGTSFNEQYF.

The chain uses TRBV27 and TRBJ2-7; D may be TRBD1 (6 bases). Germline V gives CDR1 MNHEY, CDR2 SMNVEV (reference sequence). Deletions cut 6 bases from V and 2 bases from J, with 17 bases between. There are 15 residues in the CDR3. This CDR3 reads CASRGTGTNPYEQYF. The DNA for the CDR3 is TGTGCCAGCAGAGGTACCGGGACAAACCCCTACGAGCAGTACTTC.

This clonotype showed up many times. This chain joins TRBV5-1 and TRBJ2-2; 11 nucleotides agree with TRBD2. With V trimmed by 4 bases and J by 5 bases, 4 bases remained unmatched. The CDR3 extends over 15 amino acids. CDR1 and CDR2 (germline): SGHRS, YFSETQ. This CDR3 reads CASSAPSGGTGELFF. CDR3 in DNA: TGCGCCAGCAGCGCGCCTAGCGGGGGGACCGGGGAGCTGTTTTTT.

In nucleotides, the CDR3 is TGCAGTGCTAGAGAGGGGGCTTCACCCCTCCACTTT. Translating it yields CSAREGASPLHF. The rearrangement links TRBV20-1 to TRBJ1-6; D may be TRBD1 (6 bases). The CDR3 is made up of 12 amino acids. V was trimmed by 0 bases and J by 9 bases, leaving 6 bases between them. CDR1 and CDR2 (germline): DFQATT, SNEGSKA (reference sequence).

V gene TRBV11-2 combines with J gene TRBJ2-7; 9 nucleotides match TRBD1. After removal of 4 bases from V and 4 bases from J, the junction contained 5 bases not matched to a gene. This CDR3 region has 14 residues. The germline V gene has CDR1 SGHAT and CDR2 FQNNGV. DNA of the CDR3: TGTGCCAGCAGCTCAAACAGGGGGCGGTACGAGCAGTACTTC. This sequence encodes CASSSNRGRYEQYF.

This clonotype was seen a handful of times. V gene TRBV20-1 combines with J gene TRBJ2-4; D remains ambiguous. The CDR3 totals 13 residues. CDR1 is DFQATT and CDR2 is SNEGSKA in the germline V gene (reference sequence). V lost 4 bases and J lost 6, with 13 bases in between. CDR3 in DNA: TGCAGTGCTACTGACAACAGAGTAAACATTCAGTACTTC. Amino acids: CSATDNRVNIQYF.

This clonotype turned up a few times. The rearrangement uses TRBV7-9 and TRBJ1-2; 8 positions agree with TRBD1. V dropped 1 base and J dropped 6; count of bases not matched to a gene: 4. Germline CDR1 SEHNR, CDR2 FQNEAQ (reference sequence). This CDR3 spans 14 amino acids. DNA of the CDR3: TGTGCCAGCAGCTTAGTAGGACAGGGTAATGGCTACACCTTC. Protein product: CASSLVGQGNGYTF.

This clonotype was counted many times. The rearrangement uses TRBV20-1 and TRBJ2-7, with 8 bases fitting TRBD1. The length of the CDR3 is 14 residues. Germline V gives CDR1 DFQATT, CDR2 SNEGSKA (reference sequence). The junction had 11 bases not matched to a gene; V was cut back by 6 bases and J by 4 bases. The CDR3 DNA reads as TGCAGTGCCGCCCCGGGACAGGTCCCTTACGAGCAGTACTTC. Translation gives CSAAPGQVPYEQYF.

This clonotype showed up just a few times. This rearrangement joins TRBV11-2 to TRBJ2-7; tentatively, D is TRBD1 (6 bases). Germline assignment: CDR1 SGHAT and CDR2 FQNNGV. V was clipped by 5 bases and J by 2 bases, with 13 bases between them. CDR3 length: 14 residues. CDR3 coding DNA: TGTGCCAGCAGCGTGGCCCACAGGGCCTACGAGCAGTACTTC. It yields the protein CASSVAHRAYEQYF.

This clonotype was observed a handful of times. V is TRBV2 and J is TRBJ2-3; D might be TRBD2 (6 bases). Trimming removed 6 bases from V and 4 bases from J, with 17 bases in between. This CDR3 is 15 amino acids long. Germline V gene sequence: CDR1 SNHLY, CDR2 FYNNEI. The CDR3 nucleotides read TGTGCCAGCAGGGGGGGACGGCTGGGGGCAGATACGCAGTATTTT. Translated: CASRGGRLGADTQYF.

The sample holds many counts of this clonotype. The J gene is TRBJ2-3, the V gene TRBV20-1, with D unresolved. The CDR3 sequence is 11 residues long. Between the trimmed V and J ends, which lost 5 bases and 6 bases, there was a span of 9 bases. CDR1 and CDR2 (germline): DFQATT, SNEGSKA (reference sequence). The DNA for the CDR3 is TGCAGTGCTGGGTTGGAGGATACGCAGTATTTT. It is translated as CSAGLEDTQYF.